Listed here are 9 T cell receptor beta chains from one sample, sequenced in a study of blood T cell repertoires in COVID-19. Method: immunoSEQ multiplex PCR; TCRdb's copy keeps in-frame clones and lacks some. The profile covers about 180,000 clones, with around 77% appearing a single time and approximately 7% taken by the ten largest. The sample comprised peripheral blood. All receptors derive from a man in his sixties or seventies with active or convalescent COVID-19.

The gene calls are TRBV2 and TRBJ2-7; possible D gene TRBD2, 7 bases. There are 11 residues in the CDR3. Trimming removed 6 bases at V and 10 bases at J, with 13 bases between. Looked up from germline, CDR1 is SNHLY and CDR2 is FYNNEI. CDR3: CASRGGGLQYF. As DNA, the CDR3 is TGTGCCAGCAGGGGAGGGGGATTACAGTACTTC.

The chain couples TRBV6-5 to TRBJ2-1; 9 nucleotides line up with TRBD1. Per the germline V gene, CDR1 is MNHEY and CDR2 is SVGAGI. The junction had 6 bases not matched to a gene; V was cut back by 4 bases and J by 2 bases. CDR3 length: 16 amino acids. CDR3 protein: CASSFSGQGPYNEQFF. In DNA, the CDR3 is TGTGCCAGCAGTTTTTCAGGACAGGGGCCCTACAATGAGCAGTTCTTC.

The CDR3 nucleotides read TGTGCCTCACAAGGAGCGGCGGGTGAAAAACTGTTTTTT. Translation: CASQGAAGEKLFF. The rearrangement uses TRBV6-5 and TRBJ1-4; the D is unclear. This CDR3 has 13 amino acids. From germline, CDR1 is MNHEY and CDR2 SVGAGI. The ends were cut back, 11 bases at V and 7 bases at J, with 17 bases in the middle.

The rearrangement links TRBV11-2 to TRBJ1-4; D is perhaps TRBD1 (5 bases). The V gene's germline CDR1 is SGHAT and CDR2 FQNNGV. The CDR3 runs to 15 residues. V shed 7 bases and J shed 3 bases, with 15 bases lying between them. The CDR3 region has the DNA TGTGCCAGCACACTTCAAGGGGTTGCTAATGAAAAACTGTTTTTT. It specifies CASTLQGVANEKLFF.

The chain joins TRBV3-1 (or the pseudogene TRBV3-2) to TRBJ1-1; D remains ambiguous. Germline V lookup: CDR1 LGHDT, CDR2 YNNKEL (reference sequence). V shed 1 base and J shed 1 base, with 7 bases lying between them. The CDR3 is made up of 14 amino acids. CDR3 region: CASSQVLGNTEAFF. CDR3 nucleotide sequence: TGTGCCAGCAGCCAAGTTCTCGGGAACACTGAAGCTTTCTTT.

This sequence joins TRBV13 and TRBJ1-2; 7 nucleotides agree with TRBD1. Germline V lookup: CDR1 PRHDT, CDR2 FYEKMQ (reference sequence). The CDR3 loop spans 12 amino acids. Trimming at V came to 5 bases and at J to 7 bases, leaving 4 bases not matched to a gene. The CDR3 DNA sequence: TGTGCCAGCAGCGTACGGACAGGTGGCTACACCTTC. This codes for CASSVRTGGYTF.

This sequence joins TRBV21-1 and TRBJ2-1; no DNA check was done on the table's D call, TRBD1. TRBV21-1 is marked as a pseudogene. This CDR3 contains 16 residues. CDR3: CASSPGPGGSYNEQFF. The CDR3 DNA sequence: TGTGCCAGCAGTCCCGGTCCAGGGGGGTCCTACAATGAGCAGTTCTTC.

V and J are TRBV30 and TRBJ2-7; 8 nucleotides line up with TRBD1. The J segment lost 2 bases and the V segment lost 5 bases, leaving 8 bases of the junction unmatched. The CDR3 runs 14 residues. The V gene's germline CDR1 is GTSNPN and CDR2 SVGIG (reference sequence). The CDR3 region is CAWAPGTGAYEQYF. DNA of the CDR3: TGTGCCTGGGCCCCCGGGACAGGAGCCTACGAGCAGTACTTC. Complete variable domain (other parts from reference TRBV30 and TRBJ2-7): SQTIHQWPATLVQPVGSPLSLECTVEGTSNPNLYWYRQAAGRGLQLLFYSVGIGQISSEVPQNLSASRPQDRQFILSSKKLLLSDSGFYLCAWAPGTGAYEQYFGPGTRLTVT.

This clone was observed many times. CDR3 region: CSGDRGKSTEAFF. CDR3 nucleotide sequence: TGCAGCGGAGACAGGGGAAAAAGCACTGAAGCTTTCTTT. The genes are TRBV29-1 and TRBJ1-1, with 8 bases aligning to TRBD1. The CDR3 is 13 residues long. The V gene end was trimmed by 7 bases and the J gene end by 4 bases; junction bases not matched to a gene: 8. Germline CDR1 SQVTM, CDR2 ANQGSEA. Full variable domain (rest looked up from reference TRBV29-1 and TRBJ1-1): SAVISQKPSRDICQRGTSLTIQCQVDSQVTMMFWYRQQPGQSLTLIATANQGSEATYESGFVIDKFPISRPNLTFSTLTVSNMSPEDSSIYLCSGDRGKSTEAFFGQGTRLTVV.